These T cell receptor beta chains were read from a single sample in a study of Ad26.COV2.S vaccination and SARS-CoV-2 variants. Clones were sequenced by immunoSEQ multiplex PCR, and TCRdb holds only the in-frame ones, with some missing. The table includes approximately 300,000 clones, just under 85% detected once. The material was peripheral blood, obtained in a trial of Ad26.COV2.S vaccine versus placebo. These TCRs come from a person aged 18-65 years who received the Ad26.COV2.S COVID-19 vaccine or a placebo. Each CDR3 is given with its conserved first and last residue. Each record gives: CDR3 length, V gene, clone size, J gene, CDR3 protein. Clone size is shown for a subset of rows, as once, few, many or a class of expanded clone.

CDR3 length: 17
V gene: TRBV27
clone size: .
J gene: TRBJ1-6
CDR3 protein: CASSLRLQGGTNSPLHF

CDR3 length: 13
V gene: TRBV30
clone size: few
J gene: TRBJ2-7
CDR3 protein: CAWGGPSAYEQYF

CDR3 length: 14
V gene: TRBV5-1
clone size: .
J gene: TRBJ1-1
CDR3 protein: CASSFGGGNTEAFF

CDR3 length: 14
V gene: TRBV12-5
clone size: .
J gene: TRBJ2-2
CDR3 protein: CASGSSANTGELFF

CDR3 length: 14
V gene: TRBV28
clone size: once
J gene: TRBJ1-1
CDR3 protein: CASTGDRGDTEAFF

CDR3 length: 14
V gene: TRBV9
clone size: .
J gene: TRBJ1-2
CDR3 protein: CASSPLDERNGYTF

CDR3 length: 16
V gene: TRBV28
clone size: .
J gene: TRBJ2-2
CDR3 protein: CASSFPTIGGTGELFF

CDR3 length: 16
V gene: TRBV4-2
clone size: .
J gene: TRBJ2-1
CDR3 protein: CASSHPGPQLPDEQFF

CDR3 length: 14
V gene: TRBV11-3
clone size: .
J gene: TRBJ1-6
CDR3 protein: CASSFPGGASPLHF

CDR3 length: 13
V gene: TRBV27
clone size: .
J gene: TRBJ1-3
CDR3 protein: CASSFSPGNTIYF

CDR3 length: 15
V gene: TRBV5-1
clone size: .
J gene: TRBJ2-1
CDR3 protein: CASSFGGTSGYEQFF

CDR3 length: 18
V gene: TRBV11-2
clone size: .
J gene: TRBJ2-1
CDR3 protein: CASSITLAGSLSYNEQFF

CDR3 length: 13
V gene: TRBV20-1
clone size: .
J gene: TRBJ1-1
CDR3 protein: CSASRDPSTEAFF

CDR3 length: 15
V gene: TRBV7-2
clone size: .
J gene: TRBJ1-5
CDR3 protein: CASSPTGSGGQPQHF

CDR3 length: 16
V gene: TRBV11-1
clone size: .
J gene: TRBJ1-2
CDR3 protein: CASSLDPDRRNYGYTF

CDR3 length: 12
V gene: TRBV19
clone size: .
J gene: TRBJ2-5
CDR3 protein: CASSIGGDPCHF

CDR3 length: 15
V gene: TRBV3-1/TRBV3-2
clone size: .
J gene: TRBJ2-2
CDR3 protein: CASSQTSGGLGELFF

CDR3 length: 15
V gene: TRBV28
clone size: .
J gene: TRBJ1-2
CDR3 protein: CASSLEGFNNYGYTF

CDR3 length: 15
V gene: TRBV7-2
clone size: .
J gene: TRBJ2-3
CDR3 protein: CASSLVPAGTDTQYF

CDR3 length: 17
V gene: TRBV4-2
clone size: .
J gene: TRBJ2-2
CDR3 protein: CASSHRAGGGYTGELFF

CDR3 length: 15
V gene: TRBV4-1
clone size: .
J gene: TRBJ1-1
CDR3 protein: CASSHRQGSNPEAFF

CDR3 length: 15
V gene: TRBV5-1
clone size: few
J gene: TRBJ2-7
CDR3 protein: CASSLGEAEGWEQYF

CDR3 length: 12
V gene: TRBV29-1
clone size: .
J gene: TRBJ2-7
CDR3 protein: CSVGRGSYEQYF